One sample yielded the 28 T cell receptor beta chains listed below, sequenced in a study of blood T cell repertoires in COVID-19. The table came from immunoSEQ multiplex PCR; TCRdb's copy has only in-frame clones and leaves some out. In the table there are approximately 230,000 clones, roughly 80% of which are singletons. The specimen sequenced was peripheral blood. These receptors all stem from a man older than 75 with acute or convalescent COVID-19.

This clone came up once. The rearrangement uses TRBV24-1 and TRBJ2-1, with a possible D match to TRBD1 (6 bases). Looked up from germline, CDR1 is KGHDR and CDR2 is SFDVKD. The CDR3 totals 20 residues. V lost 2 bases, J lost 0 bases, and 22 bases lay in between. CDR3 nucleotide sequence: TGTGCCACCAGTGATTCCCGTACTACCTCGGGACAACCCTCCTACAATGAGCAGTTCTTC. As protein: CATSDSRTTSGQPSYNEQFF.

The chain has TRBV19 and TRBJ2-7; D is perhaps TRBD1 (5 bases). V gave up 1 base and J gave up 3 bases, with 10 bases separating them. The germline gives CDR1 LNHDA, CDR2 SQIVND (reference sequence). CDR3 length equals 14 residues. Written as DNA, the CDR3 is TGTGCCAGTAGTATAGGAAGGACAAACTACGAGCAGTACTTC. As protein: CASSIGRTNYEQYF. Supplemented by reference TRBV19 and TRBJ2-7, the full variable domain reads DGGITQSPKYLFRKEGQNVTLSCEQNLNHDAMYWYRQDPGQGLRLIYYSQIVNDFQKGDIAEGYSVSREKKESFPLTVTSAQKNPTAFYLCASSIGRTNYEQYFGPGTRLTVT.

J is TRBJ1-5 and V is TRBV19; 7 bases match TRBD1. V lost 6 bases, J lost 0 bases, and 5 bases stayed unmatched. Per germline, CDR1 LNHDA and CDR2 SQIVND (reference sequence). This CDR3 has 15 amino acids. CDR3 DNA sequence: TGTGCCAGTAGATCGACAGGGTATAGCAATCAGCCCCAGCATTTT. As protein: CASRSTGYSNQPQHF.

V gene TRBV10-3 combines with J gene TRBJ1-6; the D is unclear. In germline, CDR1 is ENHRY, CDR2 SYGVKD. V was trimmed by 5 bases and J by 4 bases, leaving 6 bases between them. This CDR3 has 13 amino acids. The CDR3 nucleotides are TGTGCCATCAGTACAGAGTATAATTCACCCCTCCACTTT. As protein: CAISTEYNSPLHF.

The chain employs TRBV25-1 and TRBJ1-1, with unresolved D. From germline, CDR1 is MGHDK and CDR2 SYGVNS. V shed 2 bases and J shed 0 bases, with 10 bases lying between them. This CDR3 has 15 amino acids. The CDR3 spells CASSELDNLNTEAFF. For the CDR3, the DNA is TGTGCCAGCAGTGAACTCGACAACCTGAACACTGAAGCTTTCTTT.

The gene calls are TRBV6-6 and TRBJ1-3; 8 bases agree with TRBD1. The germline gives CDR1 MNHNY, CDR2 SVGAGI (reference sequence). The CDR3 spans 19 residues. Trimming cost V 5 bases and J 1 base; bases outside gene matches: 16. CDR3 nucleotides: TGTGCCAGCAGTCGCCAGGGGGCCCTGCCATCCTTGTCTGGAAACACCATATATTTT. Translating it yields CASSRQGALPSLSGNTIYF.

The V gene is TRBV28, the J gene TRBJ2-7; D not resolved. Germline lookup yields CDR1 MDHEN and CDR2 SYDVKM. Deletions cut 7 bases from V and 2 bases from J, with 9 bases between. There are 12 residues in the CDR3. CDR3 residues: CASTQAAYEQYF. CDR3 coding DNA: TGTGCCAGCACCCAGGCCGCCTACGAGCAGTACTTC.

The chain uses TRBV11-3 and TRBJ2-1; 8 bases are shared with TRBD2. Trimming removed 5 bases from V and 1 base from J; junction bases left unmatched: 7. Germline V CDR1 and CDR2: SGHNT, YENEEA. The CDR3 extends over 16 amino acids. The CDR3 loop is CASSARGGASYNEQFF. CDR3 sequence (DNA): TGTGCCAGCAGCGCCCGGGGGGGTGCTTCCTACAATGAGCAGTTCTTC.

This chain connects TRBV7-9 to TRBJ2-3, with TRBD2 matching 10 bases. This CDR3 comprises 16 residues. J lost 0 bases, V lost 5 bases, and 5 bases had no gene match. Germline CDR1 is SEHNR and CDR2 is FQNEAQ (reference sequence). This chain's CDR3 is CASSPETSGSTDTQYF. The CDR3, as DNA: TGTGCCAGCAGCCCCGAGACTAGCGGGAGCACAGATACGCAGTATTTT.

This clone was seen only a few times. The J gene is TRBJ2-2, the V gene TRBV13, with D perhaps TRBD1 (6 bases). The CDR3 loop spans 14 amino acids. V was pared by 1 base and J by 6 bases, with 9 bases between. Germline V CDR1 and CDR2: PRHDT, FYEKMQ (reference sequence). CDR3 residues: CASSLDRVAGELFF. DNA of the CDR3: TGTGCCAGCAGCTTAGACAGGGTGGCCGGGGAGCTGTTTTTT. Full variable domain (remainder filled in from reference TRBV13 and TRBJ2-2): AAGVIQSPRHLIKEKRETATLKCYPIPRHDTVYWYQQGPGQDPQFLISFYEKMQSDKGSIPDRFSAQQFSDYHSELNMSSLELGDSALYFCASSLDRVAGELFFGEGSRLTVL.

CDR3: CASSPDQGGEQFF. The DNA for the CDR3 is TGTGCCAGCTCACCAGATCAGGGAGGCGAGCAGTTCTTC. This sequence joins TRBV18 and TRBJ2-1; weak D call: TRBD2 (6 bases). The germline V gene has CDR1 KGHSH and CDR2 LQKENI. V was clipped by 2 bases and J by 10 bases, with 12 bases between them. The CDR3 has 13 residues.

This clone was counted ten times or more. The rearrangement uses TRBV5-1 and TRBJ2-1; 13 bases line up with TRBD2. Germline V gives CDR1 SGHRS, CDR2 YFSETQ. J lost 0 bases, V lost 4 bases, and 7 bases had no gene match. This CDR3 is built from 18 residues. The CDR3 spells CASSQGTSGASSYNEQFF. In DNA, the CDR3 is TGCGCCAGCAGCCAGGGGACTAGCGGGGCCAGCTCCTACAATGAGCAGTTCTTC.

The V call is TRBV6-5, the J call TRBJ1-5, with D possibly being TRBD1 (5 bases). V was trimmed by 0 bases and J by 1 base, leaving 10 bases between them. Germline V gene sequence: CDR1 MNHEY, CDR2 SVGAGI. The CDR3 is 16 residues long. The CDR3 is CASSYSGVGSNQPQHF. The CDR3 region has the DNA TGTGCCAGCAGTTACTCAGGGGTAGGAAGCAATCAGCCCCAGCATTTT.

The CDR3 spells CASSLAGSFHYEQYF. In DNA, the CDR3 is TGTGCCAGCAGCTTGGCCGGGAGTTTTCACTACGAGCAGTACTTC. The chain joins TRBV5-6 to TRBJ2-7; tentatively, D is TRBD2 (6 bases). V lost 0 bases and J lost 3, with 13 bases in between. This CDR3 region has 15 residues. Germline values: CDR1 SGHDT, CDR2 YYEEEE.

This sequence joins TRBV5-4 and TRBJ2-3, with 7 nucleotides matching TRBD2. The CDR3 loop spans 15 amino acids. V shed 0 bases, J shed 2 bases, and the junction held 3 bases outside the gene matches. Germline V gene sequence: CDR1 SGHNT, CDR2 YYREEE (reference sequence). CDR3 sequence: CASSLGRGSTDTQYF. CDR3 DNA: TGTGCCAGCAGCTTGGGGCGGGGGTCCACAGATACGCAGTATTTT.

This clone was seen a handful of times. The genes are TRBV18 and TRBJ2-1, with TRBD1 matching 8 bases. Per the germline V gene, CDR1 is KGHSH and CDR2 is LQKENI. With V trimmed by 3 bases and J by 4 bases, 2 bases remained unmatched. The CDR3 sequence is 14 residues long. CDR3 in DNA: TGTGCCAGCTCACCGGGGACAGGTTACAATGAGCAGTTCTTC. Translating gives CASSPGTGYNEQFF.

The chain joins TRBV7-2 to TRBJ1-5; 7 bases agree with TRBD1. Germline CDR1 and CDR2: SGHTA and FQGNSA. The length of the CDR3 is 14 residues. After removal of 4 bases from V and 7 bases from J, the junction contained 7 bases not matched to a gene. The CDR3 sequence is CASSSRQGIQPQHF. DNA for the CDR3: TGTGCCAGCAGCTCCCGACAGGGTATACAGCCCCAGCATTTT.

This clone was found once. The chain uses TRBV21-1 and TRBJ1-6. TRBV21-1 is reported as a pseudogene. The CDR3 runs 15 residues. This CDR3 reads CASSKGWGEVSPLHF. The CDR3 DNA sequence: TGTGCCAGCAGCAAAGGATGGGGGGAGGTCTCACCCCTCCACTTT.

The sample holds one count of this clone. The genes are TRBV10-3 and TRBJ2-7; no definite D call. Germline values: CDR1 ENHRY, CDR2 SYGVKD. The CDR3 is made up of 13 amino acids. Trimming removed 0 bases from V and 4 bases from J, with 7 bases in between. CDR3 coding DNA: TGTGCCATCAGTGAGTCCCTTCCGTACGAGCAGTACTTC. Amino acid sequence: CAISESLPYEQYF.

In this sample, this clone turned up once. The V gene is TRBV5-1, the J gene TRBJ2-7, with 14 positions matching TRBD2. CDR1 and CDR2 from the germline V gene are SGHRS and YFSETQ. This CDR3 is 15 amino acids long. Trimming cost V 2 bases and J 3 bases; bases outside gene matches: 1. The CDR3 DNA reads as TGCGCCAGCAGCTTTGGGACTAGCGGGGGCTACGAGCAGTACTTC. This translates into CASSFGTSGGYEQYF. The complete variable domain, with remaining parts taken from reference TRBV5-1 and TRBJ2-7, reads KAGVTQTPRYLIKTRGQQVTLSCSPISGHRSVSWYQQTPGQGLQFLFEYFSETQRNKGNFPGRFSGRQFSNSRSEMNVSTLELGDSALYLCASSFGTSGGYEQYFGPGTRLTVT.

The rearrangement uses TRBV2 and TRBJ2-1, with D possibly matching TRBD2 (7 bases). The CDR3 is 11 residues long. V dropped 7 bases and J dropped 10 bases, with 11 bases sitting between them. Germline lookup yields CDR1 SNHLY and CDR2 FYNNEI. CDR3 loop: CASTEGGEQFF. CDR3 DNA sequence: TGTGCCAGCACCGAGGGGGGGGAGCAGTTCTTC.

The chain uses TRBV25-1 and TRBJ1-1; D remains unclear. CDR1 is MGHDK, CDR2 SYGVNS, per germline. The CDR3 sequence is 14 residues long. V lost 0 bases and J lost 1, with 6 bases in between. CDR3 in amino acids: CASSEYLSNTEAFF. In DNA, the CDR3 is TGTGCCAGCAGTGAATATCTGTCGAACACTGAAGCTTTCTTT.

The CDR3 spells CASSLFGTGGNNEQFF. Here the CDR3 DNA reads TGCGCCAGCAGCTTGTTCGGGACAGGGGGCAACAATGAGCAGTTCTTC. The chain links TRBV5-1 to TRBJ2-1, with 12 positions matching TRBD1. This CDR3 comprises 16 residues. Germline assignment: CDR1 SGHRS and CDR2 YFSETQ. The V and J ends lost 1 base and 5 bases, in that order; junction bases with no gene match: 4.

The chain is built from TRBV27 and TRBJ2-7, with 8 positions matching TRBD1. Germline lookup yields CDR1 MNHEY and CDR2 SMNVEV (reference sequence). Unmatched junction bases numbered 20, after V lost 7 bases and J lost 3 bases. The length of the CDR3 is 18 residues. CDR3 DNA: TGTGCCAGCACCCCTCGCTTCCGGGACAGGAGTCAACTCTACGAGCAGTACTTC. It yields the protein CASTPRFRDRSQLYEQYF.

A few counts support this clone. The chain has TRBV5-1 and TRBJ1-6; 10 nucleotides align to TRBD1. CDR1 and CDR2 (germline): SGHRS, YFSETQ. Trimming took 0 bases from V and 8 from J; bases not matched to a gene: 2. The CDR3 has 15 amino acids. The CDR3 reads CASSLAGQGYSPLHF. Written as DNA, the CDR3 is TGCGCCAGCAGCTTGGCGGGACAGGGGTATTCACCCCTCCACTTT.

The chain couples TRBV19 to TRBJ2-1, with 8 bases that match TRBD2. This CDR3 spans 18 amino acids. The germline V gene has CDR1 LNHDA and CDR2 SQIVND (reference sequence). Germline trimming cut 0 bases from V and 4 bases from J; bases unmatched to any gene: 11. CDR3 DNA: TGTGCCAGTAGTATAGATCCGCCGGGACTAGTTTTTTACAATGAGCAGTTCTTC. Translated, it gives CASSIDPPGLVFYNEQFF.

This chain joins TRBV2 and TRBJ2-3, with 7 bases lining up with TRBD1. V lost 2 bases and J lost 2; bases outside the gene matches: 16. CDR3 length: 19 amino acids. Germline assignment: CDR1 SNHLY and CDR2 FYNNEI. The DNA of the CDR3 is TGTGCCAGCAGTGAACGGGCCCCCGAGACAGGGTGGTACACAGATACGCAGTATTTT. This codes for CASSERAPETGWYTDTQYF.

The V gene is TRBV4-2, the J gene TRBJ2-1, with 9 bases identical to TRBD2. The J segment lost 1 base and the V segment lost 0 bases, leaving 1 base of the junction unmatched. The CDR3 is made up of 16 amino acids. Germline V lookup: CDR1 LGHNA, CDR2 YNFKEQ. CDR3 in amino acids: CASSQDLAGSYNEQFF. The CDR3 DNA reads as TGTGCCAGCAGCCAAGATCTAGCGGGATCCTACAATGAGCAGTTCTTC.